The 16 T cell receptor beta chains below were found in one sample sequenced in a study of cytomegalovirus exposure and HLA in healthy donors. The PCR employed 60 Vbeta primers together with 13 Jbeta primers. Measured with immunoSEQ multiplex PCR; TCRdb has only the in-frame clones, and not every one. The repertoire includes approximately 150,000 clones, approximately 80% of them detected once, and around 14% sits in the top ten. The sequenced sample was PBMCs. The receptor set was obtained from a woman aged 40 to 49 in good health and CMV-seronegative.

This clone was picked up a small number of times. V gene TRBV9 combines with J gene TRBJ2-5; D gene unclear. V dropped 0 bases and J dropped 4 bases, with 7 bases sitting between them. CDR1 is SGDLS and CDR2 is YYNGEE in the germline V gene. CDR3 size: 13 residues. CDR3 DNA sequence: TGTGCCAGCAGCGTAGGAGATGGAGAGACCCAGTACTTC. Amino acid sequence: CASSVGDGETQYF.

This clone was seen a single time. V gene TRBV11-2 combines with J gene TRBJ2-1, with 7 bases matching TRBD1. V dropped 6 bases and J dropped 0; count of bases not matched to a gene: 5. This CDR3 spans 15 amino acids. Germline loops: CDR1 SGHAT, CDR2 FQNNGV. The CDR3 is CASRADRSSYNEQFF. In nucleotides, the CDR3 is TGTGCCAGCAGGGCGGACAGGAGCTCCTACAATGAGCAGTTCTTC.

This clone was picked up a small number of times. The chain has TRBV19 and TRBJ2-3, with 7 bases that match TRBD2. The trim removed 5 bases at V and 6 bases at J, leaving 14 bases unmatched. CDR1 and CDR2 (germline): LNHDA, SQIVND (reference sequence). The CDR3 covers 16 residues. The chain's CDR3 is CASSAPRSGALDTQYF. The CDR3 DNA reads TGTGCCAGTAGTGCGCCTCGGAGCGGGGCGCTGGATACGCAGTATTTT.

This clone was seen a handful of times. The J gene is TRBJ2-7, the V gene TRBV11-2; a weak D match, TRBD2 (5 bases). Trimming stripped 0 bases from V and 3 bases from J, with 12 bases between. CDR1 SGHAT and CDR2 FQNNGV come from the germline V gene. The CDR3 contains 15 residues. This chain's CDR3 is CASSLERATYYEQYF. CDR3 DNA: TGTGCCAGCAGCTTAGAGAGGGCGACCTACTACGAGCAGTACTTC. Together with reference TRBV11-2 and TRBJ2-7, the CDR3 gives the full variable domain: EAGVAQSPRYKIIEKRQSVAFWCNPISGHATLYWYQQILGQGPKLLIQFQNNGVVDDSQLPKDRFSAERLKGVDSTLKIQPAKLEDSAVYLCASSLERATYYEQYFGPGTRLTVT.

The V call is TRBV6-6, the J call TRBJ1-1, with a weak D call TRBD1 (5 bases). Germline V gene sequence: CDR1 MNHNY, CDR2 SVGAGI (reference sequence). This CDR3 is 14 amino acids long. The germline V and J ends were trimmed by 5 bases and 4 bases, with 14 bases remaining between them. The DNA for the CDR3 is TGTGCCAGCAGTCCCGTAAAGGGGTTCACTGAAGCTTTCTTT. This codes for CASSPVKGFTEAFF.

This chain uses TRBV10-3 with TRBJ2-7; the match to TRBD1 covers 7 bases. The ends lost 3 bases at V and 6 bases at J; junction bases unmatched: 11. This CDR3 is 15 amino acids long. CDR1 is ENHRY, CDR2 SYGVKD, per germline. CDR3 bases: TGTGCCATCAGTGAATTAGGGACAGAGTACGGCGAGCAGTACTTC. This translates into CAISELGTEYGEQYF.

The genes are TRBV5-4 and TRBJ1-1; TRBD1 might be the D (6 bases). Looked up from germline, CDR1 is SGHNT and CDR2 is YYREEE (reference sequence). The CDR3 loop spans 13 amino acids. Trimming took 4 bases from V and 2 from J, leaving 9 bases between them. The DNA of the CDR3 is TGTGCCAGCAGCCCGGGACAAAACACTGAAGCTTTCTTT. It yields the protein CASSPGQNTEAFF.

The V gene is TRBV6-5, the J gene TRBJ1-5; 7 bases are a match to TRBD1. From germline, CDR1 is MNHEY and CDR2 SVGAGI. This CDR3 comprises 12 residues. The trim removed 6 bases at V and 4 bases at J, leaving 0 bases unmatched. CDR3 nucleotide sequence: TGTGCCAGCAGACAGGGGAATCAGCCCCAGCATTTT. Its protein product is CASRQGNQPQHF.

The chain carries TRBV29-1 and TRBJ2-7; 10 nucleotides agree with TRBD1. V trimming: 1 base; J trimming: 5 bases; junction bases outside the gene matches: 8. The CDR3 is 15 residues long. Germline V gene lookup returns CDR1 SQVTM and CDR2 ANQGSEA. The CDR3 protein is CSVEVPGQGFNEQYF. DNA for the CDR3: TGCAGCGTTGAAGTCCCGGGACAGGGGTTCAACGAGCAGTACTTC.

J is TRBJ2-5 and V is TRBV28; D uncertain. Germline assignment: CDR1 MDHEN and CDR2 SYDVKM. The CDR3 length is 15 residues. Trimming pared 6 bases from V and 6 bases from J, leaving 20 bases between. CDR3 bases: TGTGCCAGCAGCTACTCTCGAGCCACTTCTCAGACCCAGTACTTC. Its translation is CASSYSRATSQTQYF.

The table lists this clone with a count of one. Additional DNA sequences in this sample encode the identical CDR3. This chain links TRBV18 with TRBJ2-7, with D possibly matching TRBD2 (5 bases). CDR1 is KGHSH, CDR2 LQKENI, per germline. The CDR3 is 17 amino acids. V shed 3 bases and J shed 0 bases, with 18 bases lying between them. In DNA form, the CDR3 reads TGTGCCAGCTCACCCTTAGCAGGAGGCTACATCTCCTACGAGCAGTACTTC. This gives the protein CASSPLAGGYISYEQYF.

This CDR3 is CASSSSGLASYEQYF. The CDR3 nucleotides read TGTGCCAGCAGTTCCTCGGGACTAGCCTCGTACGAGCAGTACTTC. This chain joins TRBV28 and TRBJ2-7, with TRBD2 matching 9 bases. CDR1 and CDR2 (germline): MDHEN, SYDVKM. Trimming took 4 bases from V and 4 from J; bases not matched to a gene: 8. The CDR3 sequence is 15 residues long.

The chain combines TRBV11-3 with TRBJ2-7; D perhaps matches TRBD1 (5 bases). Trimming pared 5 bases from V and 3 bases from J, leaving 17 bases between. The CDR3 loop spans 15 amino acids. Germline V gene lookup returns CDR1 SGHNT and CDR2 YENEEA. CDR3 amino acids: CASSPRAVKGYEQYF. CDR3 nucleotides: TGTGCCAGCAGCCCCAGGGCAGTGAAGGGCTACGAGCAGTACTTC. Based on the CDR3 plus reference TRBV11-3 and TRBJ2-7, the full variable domain is EAGVVQSPRYKIIEKKQPVAFWCNPISGHNTLYWYLQNLGQGPELLIRYENEEAVDDSQLPKDRFSAERLKGVDSTLKIQPAELGDSAVYLCASSPRAVKGYEQYFGPGTRLTVT.

The CDR3 spells CASSRTENTEAFF. DNA for the CDR3: TGTGCCAGCAGCCGGACAGAGAACACTGAAGCTTTCTTT. The J gene is TRBJ1-1, the V gene TRBV7-6; TRBD1 is a possible D gene (6 bases). V was cut by 5 bases and J by 1 base, with 8 bases left in between. The CDR3 totals 13 residues. Looked up from germline, CDR1 is SGHVS and CDR2 is FNYEAQ.

In its sample, this clone was seen once. The chain couples TRBV28 to TRBJ1-3; 8 nucleotides agree with TRBD1. CDR1 and CDR2 (germline): MDHEN, SYDVKM. J was trimmed by 2 bases and V by 2 bases; bases with no gene match: 11. The CDR3 covers 18 residues. The CDR3 region has the DNA TGTGCCAGCAGTTTAGGGGACAGGTCTGGCCTCCCTGGAAACACCATATATTTT. It yields the protein CASSLGDRSGLPGNTIYF.

J is TRBJ1-2 and V is TRBV5-4; 8 bases agree with TRBD1. V lost 7 bases to trimming and J lost 2 bases; unmatched junction nucleotides: 4. CDR1 and CDR2 (germline): SGHNT, YYREEE (reference sequence). CDR3 length: 13 amino acids. The CDR3 coding sequence is TGTGCCAGCCAGGGGGCGCAGAACTATGGCTACACCTTC. Residues: CASQGAQNYGYTF.